This T cell receptor (beta chain) was documented in a study of blood T cell repertoires in COVID-19. Study context: There were acute and convalescent COVID-19 samples, and they came from the United States, Italy and Spain. Nucleic acid was either cDNA or gDNA, and it came from T cells, B-cell-depleted T cells, or PBMCs.

In the source study's methods: Estimates of nucleated cell counts were drawn from the amplification of reference gene primers. The method was immunoSEQ multiplex PCR; TCRdb's version includes in-frame clones alone and lacks a portion of them. V and J calls and clone size come straight from that table; D and trimming were deduced from the DNA. The sample lists about 200,000 clones; about 90% were seen once. The CDR3 is made up of 15 amino acids. Germline CDR1 reads SGDLS; CDR2 reads YYNGEE. V shed 3 bases and J shed 3 bases, with 15 bases lying between them. The chain couples TRBV9 to TRBJ1-2, with D possibly TRBD1 on 5 matching bases. The sequenced material came from peripheral blood. The clonotype was recovered from a man between 35 and 55 years old with active or convalescent COVID-19. The chain's CDR3 is CASSGWEGRHYGYTF. CDR3 in DNA: TGTGCCAGCAGCGGCTGGGAGGGGCGGCACTATGGCTACACCTTC.